The clone carrying this T cell receptor beta chain came up many times. This entry is derived from a study of blood T cells in healthy people across ages. This CDR3 region has 12 residues. V gave up 2 bases and J gave up 6 bases, with 8 bases separating them. The germline gives CDR1 DFQATT, CDR2 SNEGSKA (reference sequence). Together with a sample-barcoded 5' primer, a J-beta primer mix was included in a second PCR lasting about 6 to 11 cycles. TCRdb fed the 5' RACE reads into MiXCR, producing one record per CDR3 protein. The table shows about 770,000 distinct CDR3 sequences, with approximately 48% occurring only once.

Sequences were obtained from blood. The chain employs TRBV20-1 and TRBJ2-1, with D hard to call. This clonotype originated in a man aged 55 to 69 in good health. In DNA form, the CDR3 reads TGCAGTGCTAGACCTGTGCTCAATGAGCAGTTCTTC. Residues: CSARPVLNEQFF.